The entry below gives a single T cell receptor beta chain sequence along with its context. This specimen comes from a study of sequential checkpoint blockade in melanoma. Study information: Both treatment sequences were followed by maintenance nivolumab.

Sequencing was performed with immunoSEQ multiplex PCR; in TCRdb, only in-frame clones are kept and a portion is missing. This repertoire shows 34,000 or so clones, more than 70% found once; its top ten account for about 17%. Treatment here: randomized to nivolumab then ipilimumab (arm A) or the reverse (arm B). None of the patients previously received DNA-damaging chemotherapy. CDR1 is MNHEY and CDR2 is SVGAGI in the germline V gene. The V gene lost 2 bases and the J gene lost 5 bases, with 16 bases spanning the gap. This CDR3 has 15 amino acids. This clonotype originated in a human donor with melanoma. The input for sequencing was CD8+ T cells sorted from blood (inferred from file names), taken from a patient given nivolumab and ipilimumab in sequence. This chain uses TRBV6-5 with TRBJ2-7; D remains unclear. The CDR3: CASSYVPTSINEQYF. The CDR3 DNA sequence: TGTGCCAGCAGTTACGTCCCGACAAGTATCAACGAGCAGTACTTC.